The next 19 T cell receptor beta chains were all read from a single sample in a study of T-cell reconstitution after alpha-beta-depleted transplantation in children. The TCRbeta library incorporated unique molecular identifiers. TCRdb recomputed calls from the PCR reads with MiXCR, one row per CDR3 protein. The sample carries some 490,000 distinct CDR3 sequences, about 12% recorded once. Material: PBMCs from the stem cell graft donor, obtained from the stem cell graft. Receptors originate from a human donor who donated a stem cell graft to a child with combined immunodeficiency.

This clonotype was seen at least ten times. The chain has TRBV6-2 or TRBV6-3 and TRBJ2-7; 7 bases map to TRBD1. Unmatched junction bases numbered 6, after V lost 2 bases and J lost 2 bases. CDR1 and CDR2 from the germline V gene are MNHEY and SVGEGT. The CDR3 extends over 15 amino acids. CDR3 residues: CASSYGQDPAYEQYF. The CDR3 coding sequence is TGTGCCAGCAGTTACGGACAGGACCCAGCCTACGAGCAGTACTTC.

The sample holds one count of this clonotype. This chain joins TRBV12-5 and TRBJ2-5, with 14 bases that match TRBD2. The germline CDR1 and CDR2 sequences are LGHNT and FRNRAP. J gave up 0 bases and V 1 base, and 4 bases lay outside the gene matches. This CDR3 comprises 18 residues. The CDR3 protein is CASGLGGLAGAHQETQYF. In DNA form, the CDR3 reads TGTGCTAGTGGTTTGGGGGGACTAGCGGGAGCCCACCAAGAGACCCAGTACTTC.

This clonotype was counted many times. The J gene is TRBJ2-5, the V gene TRBV12-3 or TRBV12-4, with D possibly TRBD1 on 5 matching bases. There are 12 residues in the CDR3. V was pared by 5 bases and J by 4 bases, with 8 bases between. CDR3 protein: CASSGHSETQYF. The CDR3 coding sequence is TGTGCCAGCAGTGGACACTCAGAGACCCAGTACTTC.

This clonotype was counted many times. V usage is TRBV27 and J usage is TRBJ1-2; TRBD1 matches 7 bases. Germline V gene lookup returns CDR1 MNHEY and CDR2 SMNVEV (reference sequence). With 6 bases clipped from V and 4 bases from J, the junction kept 8 bases outside the gene matches. This CDR3 region has 14 residues. The CDR3 region is CASRPSTGIYGYTF. In nucleotides, the CDR3 is TGTGCCAGCAGGCCATCGACAGGGATCTATGGCTACACCTTC.

This clonotype occurred a few times. V gene TRBV19 combines with J gene TRBJ1-5, with D possibly matching TRBD1 (5 bases). Germline values: CDR1 LNHDA, CDR2 SQIVND (reference sequence). The CDR3 spans 17 residues. Trimming took off 5 bases at V and 1 base at J, with 18 bases between the two ends. CDR3 region: CASSSRGLGRSNQPQHF. CDR3 in DNA: TGTGCCAGTAGTTCAAGGGGCCTCGGGCGGAGCAATCAGCCCCAGCATTTT.

Many counts were recorded for this clonotype. V gene TRBV29-1 combines with J gene TRBJ2-1, with D tentatively TRBD2 (6 bases). V lost 5 bases, J lost 4 bases, and 15 bases lay in between. Germline CDR1 reads SQVTM; CDR2 reads ANQGSEA. CDR3 size: 14 residues. The CDR3 bases are TGCAGCGTTATTTATCGGGACTTATACAATGAGCAGTTCTTC. The encoded protein is CSVIYRDLYNEQFF.

The rearrangement links TRBV25-1 to TRBJ2-5, with D possibly matching TRBD2 (6 bases). Germline loops: CDR1 MGHDK, CDR2 SYGVNS. The CDR3 is 14 residues long. V was trimmed by 5 bases and J by 5 bases, leaving 15 bases between them. DNA of the CDR3: TGTGCCAGCAGTTCGACTAGAGAGGCGGAGACCCAGTACTTC. This sequence encodes CASSSTREAETQYF.

This clonotype has a single count. At one boundary the junction diverges from the germline segment, which might be a read error. The DNA for the CDR3 is TGTGCCAGGAGCCCTGGGCCAGGCCTCTACGAGCAGTACTTC. It translates to CARSPGPGLYEQYF. J is TRBJ2-7 and V is TRBV4-2; D is ambiguous. The germline gives CDR1 LGHNA, CDR2 YNFKEQ. The CDR3 loop spans 14 amino acids.

In DNA form, the CDR3 reads TGTGCCAGCAGTGAACAACAGTTTAGCGGGATATCCTACAATGAGCAGTTCTTC. Translating it yields CASSEQQFSGISYNEQFF. This chain links TRBV25-1 with TRBJ2-1, with 8 nucleotides matching TRBD2. With 2 bases clipped from V and 1 base from J, the junction kept 10 bases outside the gene matches. The CDR3 is 18 amino acids. Germline values: CDR1 MGHDK, CDR2 SYGVNS.

This chain connects TRBV4-1 to TRBJ2-3; 9 nucleotides line up with TRBD2. CDR3 size: 17 residues. The J segment lost 0 bases and the V segment lost 0 bases, leaving 4 bases of the junction unmatched. Germline V lookup: CDR1 MGHRA, CDR2 YSYEKL. CDR3 DNA sequence: TGCGCCAGCAGCCAAGATCCAGCGGGGGGAAGCACAGATACGCAGTATTTT. Protein sequence: CASSQDPAGGSTDTQYF.

As DNA, the CDR3 is TGTGCCACCTTGGACCGTTTTCCCACAGATACGCAGTATTTT. Its translation is CATLDRFPTDTQYF. The rearrangement joins TRBV28 to TRBJ2-3; D unclear. Germline V gives CDR1 MDHEN, CDR2 SYDVKM. CDR3 length: 14 amino acids. The germline V and J ends were trimmed by 10 bases and 2 bases, with 16 bases remaining between them.

This clonotype showed up just a few times. The chain carries TRBV4-1 and TRBJ2-2; TRBD2 aligns across 9 bases. The V gene's germline CDR1 is MGHRA and CDR2 YSYEKL. V was clipped by 0 bases and J by 9 bases; unmatched bases: 11. This CDR3 is built from 17 residues. The CDR3 coding sequence is TGCGCCAGCAGCCAAGATGAAGGACTAGCGAATTTGTGGGAGCTGTTTTTT. Its protein product is CASSQDEGLANLWELFF.

The V call is TRBV12-3 or TRBV12-4, the J call TRBJ2-5; the D gene is possibly TRBD1 (5 bases). V was clipped by 5 bases and J by 3 bases, with 19 bases between them. This CDR3 has 16 amino acids. CDR3 in amino acids: CASSPLMGRKEETQYF. CDR3 DNA: TGTGCCAGCAGTCCCCTAATGGGGCGGAAGGAAGAGACCCAGTACTTC.

This clonotype was detected many times. The rearrangement uses TRBV7-8 and TRBJ2-5; the D gene could be TRBD1 or TRBD2 (5 bases each). Germline values: CDR1 SGHVS, CDR2 FQNEAQ. Trimming took 6 bases from V and 0 from J, leaving 11 bases between them. This CDR3 has 14 residues. The CDR3 region has the DNA TGTGCCAGCAGTAGAGGGGAGAACCAAGAGACCCAGTACTTC. Translated: CASSRGENQETQYF.

This clonotype occurred a few times. V is TRBV6-2 or TRBV6-3 and J is TRBJ2-1; the match to TRBD2 covers 8 bases. This CDR3 spans 14 amino acids. CDR1 is MNHEY, CDR2 SVGEGT, per germline. V dropped 2 bases and J dropped 6; count of bases not matched to a gene: 3. The chain's CDR3 is CASSYREGGNEQFF. In DNA, the CDR3 is TGTGCCAGCAGTTACCGGGAGGGGGGCAATGAGCAGTTCTTC.

This clonotype has a count of ten or more. The gene calls are TRBV12-3 or TRBV12-4 and TRBJ2-1; TRBD1 aligns across 7 bases. The trim removed 5 bases at V and 6 bases at J, leaving 10 bases unmatched. The CDR3 contains 15 residues. CDR3 sequence (DNA): TGTGCCAGCAGTCCTCCTCGGACAGGAATCAATGAGCAGTTCTTC. It codes for CASSPPRTGINEQFF.

The rearrangement joins TRBV12-3 or TRBV12-4 to TRBJ2-3; a weak D match, TRBD2 (5 bases). This CDR3 region has 14 residues. V shed 6 bases and J shed 0 bases, with 10 bases lying between them. The CDR3 sequence: CASRPGGSTDTQYF. CDR3 in DNA: TGTGCCAGCAGACCTGGAGGCAGCACAGATACGCAGTATTTT.

This clonotype was observed a handful of times. This chain uses TRBV29-1 with TRBJ1-1; a weak D match, TRBD1 (5 bases). The CDR3 is made up of 13 amino acids. Germline V gene lookup returns CDR1 SQVTM and CDR2 ANQGSEA. V was shortened by 4 bases and J by 0 bases, with 9 bases between the two germline ends. The DNA for the CDR3 is TGCAGCGTTGCGCCGACAGTGAACACTGAAGCTTTCTTT. It codes for CSVAPTVNTEAFF.

This sequence joins TRBV5-1 and TRBJ2-1; D is perhaps TRBD1 (6 bases). Germline CDR1 is SGHRS and CDR2 is YFSETQ. The CDR3 has 14 amino acids. With 0 bases removed from V and 6 bases from J, the gap between germline ends came to 10 bases. The chain's CDR3 is CASSLGQASNEQFF. The CDR3 nucleotides read TGCGCCAGCAGCTTGGGACAGGCCTCCAATGAGCAGTTCTTC.